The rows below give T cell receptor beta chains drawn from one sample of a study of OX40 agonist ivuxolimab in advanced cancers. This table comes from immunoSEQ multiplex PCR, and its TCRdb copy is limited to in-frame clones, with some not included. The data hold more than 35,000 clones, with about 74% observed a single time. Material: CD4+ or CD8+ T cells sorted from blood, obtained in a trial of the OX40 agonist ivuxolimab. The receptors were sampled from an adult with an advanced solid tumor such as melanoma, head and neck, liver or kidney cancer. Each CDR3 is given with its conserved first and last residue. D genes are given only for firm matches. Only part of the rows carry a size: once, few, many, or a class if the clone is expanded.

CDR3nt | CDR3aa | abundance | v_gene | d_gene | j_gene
TGTGCCTGGAGTGTACCAGGGGGGGACACTGAAGCTTTCTTT | CAWSVPGGDTEAFF | NA | TRBV30 | TRBD1 | TRBJ1-1
TGTGCCAGCAGTTACCCGGGACGGAACTCTGGAAACACCATATATTTT | CASSYPGRNSGNTIYF | NA | TRBV6-6 | NA | TRBJ1-3
TGTGCCAGCAGTTACTCGGGGGGGCCGAACTACGAGCAGTACTTC | CASSYSGGPNYEQYF | NA | TRBV6-5 | NA | TRBJ2-7
TGTGCCAGCAGGGACCGGTCGACAGACCCCAATGAGCAGTTCTTC | CASRDRSTDPNEQFF | NA | TRBV27 | NA | TRBJ2-1
TGTGCCAGCAGACTCTCTGGGGCTCTTACCACCGGGGCCAACGTCCTGACTTTC | CASRLSGALTTGANVLTF | NA | TRBV28 | NA | TRBJ2-6
TGTGCCAGCAGTTCGGAAGAGACCCAGTACTTC | CASSSEETQYF | NA | TRBV6-6 | NA | TRBJ2-5
TGTGCCAGCAGCTTCCGGAGCTCCTACAATGAGCAGTTCTTC | CASSFRSSYNEQFF | NA | TRBV5-6 | NA | TRBJ2-1
TGCGCCAGCAGAGAAAGATCAACCGGCACGGGTAATTATAGCAATCAGCCCCAGCATTTT | CASRERSTGTGNYSNQPQHF | NA | TRBV4-3 | NA | TRBJ1-5
TGTGCCAGCGGACCAGTTGGGACCCCCTACGAGCAGTACTTC | CASGPVGTPYEQYF | NA | TRBV27 | NA | TRBJ2-7
TGTGCCAGCAGTTTATTTCCCAACCCAGAGACCCAGTACTTC | CASSLFPNPETQYF | once | TRBV28 | NA | TRBJ2-5
TGTGCCAGCGATAGGGGGCAAAGAGGTCAGCCCCAGCATTTT | CASDRGQRGQPQHF | NA | TRBV6-6 | TRBD1 | TRBJ1-5
TGTGCCAGCAGGGCACGAGTCACTGAAGCTTTCTTT | CASRARVTEAFF | NA | TRBV28 | NA | TRBJ1-1
TGCAGCGGTGACAGGGGTCGAGGCGAAGCTTTCTTT | CSGDRGRGEAFF | NA | TRBV29-1 | TRBD1 | TRBJ1-1
TGTGCCAGCAGCCCCCCCCCTAGCGGGAGATCCGAGCAGTACTTC | CASSPPPSGRSEQYF | NA | TRBV28 | TRBD2 | TRBJ2-7
TGTGCCAGCTCACCATACGGGGCTGGACAGGTGCCCTACGAGCAGTACTTC | CASSPYGAGQVPYEQYF | NA | TRBV18 | TRBD1 | TRBJ2-7
TGTGCCAGCAGTGTTCCGGGACAGCAAAACATTCAGTACTTC | CASSVPGQQNIQYF | NA | TRBV28 | TRBD1 | TRBJ2-4
TGTGCCAGCAGCTCCCGACTAGCGGGTAATGAGCAGTTCTTC | CASSSRLAGNEQFF | few | TRBV11-2 | TRBD2 | TRBJ2-1
TGTGCCAGCACACGGGGGGGCTTAGGGGAAAAACTGTTTTTT | CASTRGGLGEKLFF | NA | TRBV28 | NA | TRBJ1-4
TGTGCCAGTAAGGGGGGCGGCGTGAGGATCAACACTGAAGCTTTCTTT | CASKGGGVRINTEAFF | NA | TRBV19 | NA | TRBJ1-1
TGCGCCAGCAGCCTAGGGGACTCCCGGGGCTACACCTTC | CASSLGDSRGYTF | NA | TRBV4-1 | NA | TRBJ1-2
TGTGCCAGCAGTCCCCCCGGTGCCAAAAACATTCAGTACTTC | CASSPPGAKNIQYF | NA | TRBV27 | NA | TRBJ2-4
TGTGCCAGCAGTACAGGTCATTCGTATGGCTACACCTTC | CASSTGHSYGYTF | NA | TRBV6-5 | NA | TRBJ1-2
TGTGCTAGTGGTAAGGGCCTCCTAGGAGGCGGGAGAATCTTGGACAATGAGCAGTTCTTC | CASGKGLLGGGRILDNEQFF | once | TRBV12-5 | TRBD2 | TRBJ2-1
TGTGCCAGCAGTTACACGGGACTTCCGTCCTACGAGCAGTACTTC | CASSYTGLPSYEQYF | NA | TRBV6-6 | NA | TRBJ2-7
TGTGCCAGCAGTGAAGTCACAGGGGGGGGTCGAGAGACCCAGTACTTC | CASSEVTGGGRETQYF | NA | TRBV6-1 | NA | TRBJ2-5
TGTGCCAGCAGTAGCCAGGGTAGCGGGAGTGCGCAGTATTTT | CASSSQGSGSAQYF | NA | TRBV28 | TRBD2 | TRBJ2-3
TGTGCCAGCAGCTTATGGATGGGCAATGAGCAGTTCTTC | CASSLWMGNEQFF | NA | TRBV7-2 | NA | TRBJ2-1
TGTGCCAGCACCCCCTTCTGGGGGGGCAATTCACCCCTCCACTTT | CASTPFWGGNSPLHF | NA | TRBV6-5 | NA | TRBJ1-6
TGTGCCACCAGCAAACTAGGTTGGGAGCTGTTTTTT | CATSKLGWELFF | NA | TRBV15 | NA | TRBJ2-2
TGTGCCAGTAGCCAACAGGGCGCAGGGCAGTACTTC | CASSQQGAGQYF | NA | TRBV19 | NA | TRBJ2-7
TGTGCCATCAGTCATGGCACCGGGACAGGGTCGAATGAGCAGTTCTTC | CAISHGTGTGSNEQFF | NA | TRBV10-3 | TRBD1 | TRBJ2-1
TGTGCCGGCAAACGGGGGGCCGGGGAGCAGTACTTC | CAGKRGAGEQYF | once | TRBV28 | NA | TRBJ2-7
TGTGCCAGCAGCCAAGATCTTGGCGGGAGCTCCTACAATGAGCAGTTCTTC | CASSQDLGGSSYNEQFF | NA | TRBV4-2 | TRBD2 | TRBJ2-1
TGTGCCAGCTCACCGACGACCCTAGCCTACAATGAGCAGTTCTTC | CASSPTTLAYNEQFF | NA | TRBV18 | NA | TRBJ2-1
TGTGCCAGCAGCGAACAGGGGGCGCAGGGCACAGATACGCAGTATTTT | CASSEQGAQGTDTQYF | NA | TRBV7-6 | TRBD1 | TRBJ2-3
TGTGCCAGCACCTACGGGACCCGAACTAATCAGCCCCAGCATTTT | CASTYGTRTNQPQHF | NA | TRBV6-6 | NA | TRBJ1-5
TGTGCCATCAGTGAGCCAAATGAAAAACTGTTTTTT | CAISEPNEKLFF | NA | TRBV10-3 | NA | TRBJ1-4
TGTGCCAGCAGCCAAGAGGGGGGCAATGAGCAGTTCTTC | CASSQEGGNEQFF | few | TRBV14 | NA | TRBJ2-1